Listed here are 10 T cell receptor beta chains from one sample, sequenced in a study of blood T cell repertoires in COVID-19. TCRdb's table, derived via immunoSEQ multiplex PCR, lists solely in-frame clones and lacks some. In the table there are roughly 460,000 clones, about 87% of which are singletons. The sequenced material came from peripheral blood. The receptors come from a man between 18 and 35 years old with COVID-19, enrolled during active disease.

V is TRBV5-1 and J is TRBJ1-4; 7 positions match TRBD1. The germline V gene encodes CDR1 SGHRS and CDR2 YFSETQ. The CDR3 covers 15 residues. Trimming removed 2 bases from V and 3 bases from J; junction bases left unmatched: 4. CDR3 sequence: CASSFQGQSNEKLFF. The DNA for the CDR3 is TGCGCCAGCAGCTTTCAGGGACAGTCTAATGAAAAACTGTTTTTT. Based on the CDR3 plus reference TRBV5-1 and TRBJ1-4, the full variable domain is KAGVTQTPRYLIKTRGQQVTLSCSPISGHRSVSWYQQTPGQGLQFLFEYFSETQRNKGNFPGRFSGRQFSNSRSEMNVSTLELGDSALYLCASSFQGQSNEKLFFGSGTQLSVL.

The chain joins TRBV5-1 to TRBJ2-3, with D hard to call. The CDR3 totals 11 residues. With 6 bases removed from V and 9 bases from J, the gap between germline ends came to 11 bases. The germline V gene encodes CDR1 SGHRS and CDR2 YFSETQ. In nucleotides, the CDR3 is TGCGCCAGCAAATCGCGTGCAACGCAGTATTTT. As protein: CASKSRATQYF.

This chain connects TRBV10-3 to TRBJ2-2; 8 bases are a match to TRBD1. V shed 4 bases and J 2 bases; nucleotides not matched to a gene: 3. The CDR3 length is 15 residues. CDR1 is ENHRY, CDR2 SYGVKD, per germline. The CDR3 reads CAISATGANTGELFF. The CDR3, as DNA: TGTGCCATCAGTGCGACAGGGGCTAACACCGGGGAGCTGTTTTTT.

This clone was detected only once. The chain uses TRBV25-1 and TRBJ1-5; 11 positions match TRBD1. The CDR3 extends over 14 amino acids. Germline V CDR1 and CDR2: MGHDK, SYGVNS. With V trimmed by 6 bases and J by 4 bases, 2 bases remained unmatched. CDR3: CASRGTGGNQPQHF. The DNA of the CDR3 is TGTGCCAGCAGGGGGACAGGGGGGAATCAGCCCCAGCATTTT.

This rearrangement joins TRBV5-1 to TRBJ2-7; 9 bases line up with TRBD1. CDR3 length equals 14 residues. With V trimmed by 0 bases and J by 5 bases, 3 bases remained unmatched. CDR1 and CDR2 (germline): SGHRS, YFSETQ. The CDR3 DNA reads TGCGCCAGCAGCTTGGACAGGGGGCGCGACGAGCAGTACTTC. Its protein product is CASSLDRGRDEQYF.

This rearrangement joins TRBV6-1 to TRBJ2-3; no firm D call. Trimming left V 1 base short and J 4 bases short, with 12 bases between. CDR1 is MNHNS, CDR2 SASEGT, per germline. The CDR3 spans 15 residues. The CDR3 loop is CASSEVSGESDTQYF. The DNA for the CDR3 is TGTGCCAGCAGTGAAGTGTCAGGTGAATCAGATACGCAGTATTTT.

The chain links TRBV27 to TRBJ2-3, with a weak D call TRBD2 (5 bases). The V and J ends lost 2 bases and 2 bases respectively, with 8 bases between them. The CDR3 sequence is 14 residues long. Per the germline V gene, CDR1 is MNHEY and CDR2 is SMNVEV (reference sequence). Written as DNA, the CDR3 is TGTGCCAGCAGTTTAAGACTATACACAGATACGCAGTATTTT. It specifies CASSLRLYTDTQYF.

The rearrangement links TRBV19 to TRBJ2-1; 8 bases line up with TRBD1. Germline V gives CDR1 LNHDA, CDR2 SQIVND (reference sequence). Trimming took 3 bases from V and 1 from J; bases not matched to a gene: 5. The CDR3 loop spans 16 amino acids. This CDR3 is CASSIEHRGSYNEQFF. The CDR3 region has the DNA TGTGCCAGTAGTATCGAGCACAGGGGGTCCTACAATGAGCAGTTCTTC.

The chain carries TRBV4-1 and TRBJ2-7, with 7 bases matching TRBD2. Looked up from germline, CDR1 is MGHRA and CDR2 is YSYEKL. V lost 0 bases, J lost 2 bases, and 4 bases stayed unmatched. CDR3 length: 15 amino acids. For the CDR3, the DNA is TGCGCCAGCAGCCAAGAGTGGGGGGGGGCCTACGAGCAGTACTTC. Protein sequence: CASSQEWGGAYEQYF.

This sequence joins TRBV30 and TRBJ2-3; 12 bases match TRBD2. Germline V gene lookup returns CDR1 GTSNPN and CDR2 SVGIG (reference sequence). Losses at the gene ends were 4 bases for V and 3 bases for J; bases not matched to a gene: 5. The length of the CDR3 is 15 residues. The CDR3 DNA reads as TGTGCCTGGACCACCCTAGCGGGGGGGACAGATACGCAGTATTTT. This gives the protein CAWTTLAGGTDTQYF. The full variable domain, in which reference TRBV30 and TRBJ2-3 provide the parts outside the CDR3, is SQTIHQWPATLVQPVGSPLSLECTVEGTSNPNLYWYRQAAGRGLQLLFYSVGIGQISSEVPQNLSASRPQDRQFILSSKKLLLSDSGFYLCAWTTLAGGTDTQYFGPGTRLTVL.